Each of the 14 T cell receptor beta chains below was sequenced from the same sample in a study of blood T cells in healthy people across ages. The use of a sample-barcoded 5' primer and a J-beta primer mix characterized a second PCR of about 7 to 12 cycles. TCRdb reprocessed the 5' RACE reads with MiXCR, giving one entry per CDR3 protein. The sample has 550,000 to 750,000 distinct CDR3 sequences, more than 20% seen once. The source material was blood. The receptors derive from a man aged 65 to 79 in good health.

The chain joins TRBV18 to TRBJ2-7; TRBD1 or TRBD2 may be the D gene (5 bases each). This CDR3 has 15 residues. CDR1 is KGHSH, CDR2 LQKENI, per germline. Deletions cut 3 bases from V and 0 bases from J, with 12 bases between. CDR3 region: CASSPGTANSYEQYF. The CDR3, as DNA: TGTGCCAGCTCACCCGGGACCGCAAACTCCTACGAGCAGTACTTC.

The rearrangement joins TRBV20-1 to TRBJ2-7; the match to TRBD1 covers 10 bases. The CDR3 runs to 14 residues. CDR1 and CDR2 (germline): DFQATT, SNEGSKA (reference sequence). V lost 3 bases to trimming and J lost 0 bases; unmatched junction nucleotides: 2. CDR3 residues: CSASRDRGSYEQYF. The CDR3, as DNA: TGCAGTGCTAGCCGGGACAGGGGCTCCTACGAGCAGTACTTC.

The chain joins TRBV27 to TRBJ2-5, with TRBD1 as a possible D gene (5 bases). The DNA end is more similar to TRBJ2-7, so the J call may be wrong. This CDR3 comprises 14 residues. CDR1 MNHEY and CDR2 SMNVEV come from the germline V gene (reference sequence). The CDR3 here is CASSPQGLVYEQYF. The CDR3 DNA is TGTGCCAGCAGTCCCCAGGGATTGGTCTACGAGCAGTACTTC.

This chain uses TRBV15 with TRBJ1-2, with D unclear. This CDR3 spans 14 amino acids. V lost 1 base to trimming and J lost 1 base, with 7 bases between them. Germline V gene lookup returns CDR1 LNHNV and CDR2 YYDKDF (reference sequence). DNA for the CDR3: TGTGCCACCAGCAGAGGTGCGGGTAACTATGGCTACACCTTC. It yields the protein CATSRGAGNYGYTF.

This clonotype was detected ten times or more. J is TRBJ2-2 and V is TRBV6-6; 11 bases map to TRBD2. This CDR3 spans 14 amino acids. The V gene end was trimmed by 10 bases and the J gene end by 5 bases; junction bases not matched to a gene: 6. Germline CDR1 MNHNY, CDR2 SVGAGI (reference sequence). CDR3 sequence reads: CATILAGVTGELFF. The CDR3 coding sequence is TGTGCCACCATACTAGCGGGAGTTACCGGGGAGCTGTTTTTT.

Only a few counts were recorded for this clonotype. The chain is built from TRBV7-2 and TRBJ2-1; D remains ambiguous. The germline V and J ends were trimmed by 3 bases and 0 bases, with 9 bases remaining between them. The CDR3 runs 15 residues. CDR1 and CDR2 (germline): SGHTA, FQGNSA. The CDR3 sequence: CASSLYKSSYNEQFF. The CDR3 bases are TGTGCCAGCAGCTTGTACAAGAGCTCCTACAATGAGCAGTTCTTC.

On this clonotype: One end of the junction varies from germline; a read error may be responsible. The rearrangement links TRBV6-5 to TRBJ2-6; D call uncertain. This CDR3 spans 13 amino acids. CDR1 MNHEY and CDR2 SVGAGI come from the germline V gene. The CDR3 DNA is TGTGTCAGCAAGGTCGGTGGGGCCAACGTCCTGACTTTC. Translating gives CVSKVGGANVLTF.

This sequence joins TRBV29-1 and TRBJ2-5, with 11 bases identical to TRBD1. The J segment lost 3 bases and the V segment lost 7 bases, leaving 10 bases of the junction unmatched. CDR3 size: 15 residues. Germline loops: CDR1 SQVTM, CDR2 ANQGSEA. The CDR3 DNA reads TGCAGCGCTCTGCCCTGGACAGGGGGCAAAGAGACCCAGTACTTC. This codes for CSALPWTGGKETQYF.

The table lists this clonotype with a few counts. In DNA form, the CDR3 reads TGTGCCAGCATCCGAGGGGACAGGGGCCCCTACGAGCAGTACTTC. The encoded protein is CASIRGDRGPYEQYF. The chain combines TRBV12-3 or TRBV12-4 with TRBJ2-7; 10 nucleotides line up with TRBD1. The CDR3 has 15 amino acids. Trimming took 7 bases from V and 2 from J; bases not matched to a gene: 8.

Written as DNA, the CDR3 is TGTGCCAGCAGCCTAGTTGACCCACAGGTGGGGGAGCAGTACTTC. Translating gives CASSLVDPQVGEQYF. The chain joins TRBV11-2 to TRBJ2-7; TRBD1 might be the D (5 bases). Between the trimmed V and J ends, which lost 5 bases and 7 bases, there was a span of 21 bases. CDR3 length equals 15 residues. Germline values: CDR1 SGHAT, CDR2 FQNNGV. The full variable domain, rest sourced from reference TRBV11-2 and TRBJ2-7, is EAGVAQSPRYKIIEKRQSVAFWCNPISGHATLYWYQQILGQGPKLLIQFQNNGVVDDSQLPKDRFSAERLKGVDSTLKIQPAKLEDSAVYLCASSLVDPQVGEQYFGPGTRLTVT.

This rearrangement joins TRBV5-1 to TRBJ2-2, with 10 bases that match TRBD2. This CDR3 is built from 17 residues. V dropped 5 bases and J dropped 0; count of bases not matched to a gene: 7. The germline gives CDR1 SGHRS, CDR2 YFSETQ. The CDR3 sequence: CASSRASGSSNTGELFF. As DNA, the CDR3 is TGCGCCAGCAGTCGCGCTAGCGGGAGTTCGAACACCGGGGAGCTGTTTTTT. The full variable domain, completed using reference TRBV5-1 and TRBJ2-2, is KAGVTQTPRYLIKTRGQQVTLSCSPISGHRSVSWYQQTPGQGLQFLFEYFSETQRNKGNFPGRFSGRQFSNSRSEMNVSTLELGDSALYLCASSRASGSSNTGELFFGEGSRLTVL.

V gene TRBV5-6 combines with J gene TRBJ1-5, with D unclear. CDR3 length: 21 amino acids. Germline assignment: CDR1 SGHDT and CDR2 YYEEEE. Trimming removed 0 bases from V and 0 bases from J, with 25 bases in between. CDR3 bases: TGTGCCAGCAGCTTGGGCCTTGGTAGGCTTCCCACGTCTTATAGCAATCAGCCCCAGCATTTT. It yields the protein CASSLGLGRLPTSYSNQPQHF.

The chain combines TRBV30 with TRBJ2-3; 10 bases are shared with TRBD1. Germline V lookup: CDR1 GTSNPN, CDR2 SVGIG (reference sequence). The CDR3 covers 15 residues. V was pared by 2 bases and J by 1 base, with 3 bases of the junction left unmatched. The CDR3 spells CAWSYGTGGTDTQYF. The CDR3 region has the DNA TGTGCCTGGAGTTACGGGACAGGGGGCACAGATACGCAGTATTTT.

The chain carries TRBV18 and TRBJ2-5; D remains ambiguous. The DNA end is a closer match to TRBJ2-1, so the J assignment may be wrong. CDR3 length equals 13 residues. Germline assignment: CDR1 KGHSH and CDR2 LQKENI. Here the CDR3 reads CASSPRSDDEQFF. The CDR3 nucleotides are TGTGCCAGCTCACCACGATCCGACGATGAGCAGTTCTTC.